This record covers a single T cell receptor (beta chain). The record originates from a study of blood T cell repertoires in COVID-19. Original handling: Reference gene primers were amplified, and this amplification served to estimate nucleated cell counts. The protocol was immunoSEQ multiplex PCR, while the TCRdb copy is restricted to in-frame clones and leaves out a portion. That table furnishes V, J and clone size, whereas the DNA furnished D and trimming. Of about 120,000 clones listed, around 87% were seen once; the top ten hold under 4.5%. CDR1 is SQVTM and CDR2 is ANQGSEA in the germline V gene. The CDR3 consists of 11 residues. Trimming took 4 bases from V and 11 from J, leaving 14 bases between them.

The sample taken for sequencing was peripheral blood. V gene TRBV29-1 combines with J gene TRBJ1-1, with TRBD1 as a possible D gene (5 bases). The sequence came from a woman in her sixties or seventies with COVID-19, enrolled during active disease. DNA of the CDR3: TGCAGCGTTGTTCGGGGGAGAGCGGCTTTCTTT. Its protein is CSVVRGRAAFF.